This T cell receptor beta chain was observed in a study of blood T cell repertoires in COVID-19. The repertoire was sequenced with immunoSEQ multiplex PCR; TCRdb's copy has only in-frame clones and lacks some. The sample lists around 120,000 clones, nearly 90% occurring once. Germline V gene lookup returns CDR1 WNHNN and CDR2 SYGVQD (reference sequence). Trimming removed 10 bases from V and 3 bases from J; junction bases left unmatched: 2. The CDR3 is 12 amino acids. The sequenced sample consisted of peripheral blood. The chain joins TRBV10-1 to TRBJ2-3; 9 bases are shared with TRBD1. The sequence came from a woman aged 60-70 years with COVID-19, enrolled during active disease. CDR3 region: CANGTGTDTQYF. For the CDR3, the DNA is TGCGCCAACGGGACAGGGACAGATACGCAGTATTTT.